This note documents a single T cell receptor beta chain sequence. The antigen remains unidentified. CDR3 length: 13 amino acids. Germline CDR1 reads LGHNA; CDR2 reads YNFKEQ. V was pared by 1 base and J by 1 base, with 5 bases between. The authors prepared the TCRbeta library with unique molecular identifiers. TCRdb itself ran the PCR reads through MiXCR, one entry per CDR3 protein. The sample yields 600,000 to 800,000 distinct CDR3 sequences, over 10% seen once. The data were taken from a study of T-cell reconstitution after alpha-beta-depleted transplantation in children. Overall study results and limits: Counts and diversity of T cells one year after transplant came mostly from newly produced T cells. Some patients showed high day-60 TCRbeta diversity, which derived from surviving recipient T cells and thymic progenitors. Several hundred graft clones that had expanded were reportedly the source of alpha-beta T cells about two months after transplant.

The origin of this receptor is a girl aged 2-10 years with congenital amegakaryocytic thrombocytopenia, due to receive a stem cell transplant. The chain couples TRBV4-2 to TRBJ2-7; D is unresolved. This specimen consisted of PBMCs, obtained before TCRalphabeta/CD19-depleted stem cell transplant. In DNA, the CDR3 is TGTGCCAGCAGCCAAGCGCAATCCTACGAGCAGTACTTC. It translates to CASSQAQSYEQYF.